This T cell receptor beta chain was profiled in a study of immune cell composition in non-small cell lung cancer. Notes on the study in general: Tumour-reactive clones were not shown to match dominant in vivo tumour clones.

The protocol was immunoSEQ multiplex PCR, while the TCRdb copy is restricted to in-frame clones and leaves out a portion. Of around 11,000 clones in the sample, 64% were seen once. Germline CDR1 and CDR2: MNHEY and SVGAGI. The CDR3 runs to 15 residues. V shed 2 bases and J shed 4 bases, with 14 bases lying between them. On this clone itself: Its antigen remains unknown.

Sample: lung tumor tissue. The source of this sequence is a human donor with non-small cell lung cancer. The chain has TRBV6-5 and TRBJ1-1; D might be TRBD1 (5 bases). CDR3 amino acids: CASSYQPGGGTEAFF. The CDR3 DNA reads TGTGCCAGCAGTTACCAGCCAGGCGGGGGCACTGAAGCTTTCTTT.